The clone carrying this T cell receptor beta chain has at least ten counts. The antigen remains undetermined. TCRdb passed the RT-PCR reads through MiXCR, listing each CDR3 protein once. The sample lists about 570,000 distinct CDR3 sequences, over 9.5% occurring once. This entry is derived from a study of response to subunit inactivated influenza vaccine. Notes on the study in general: It was the authors' suggestion that each seasonal influenza vaccination recruits few new T cells.

The germline V gene encodes CDR1 LNHDA and CDR2 SQIVND (reference sequence). V was pared by 4 bases and J by 3 bases, with 5 bases of the junction left unmatched. The CDR3 has 15 amino acids. The sample was PBMCs from blood, taken on the day of vaccination. The receptor's source is a man aged 45-65 years who received an inactivated influenza vaccine. The V call is TRBV19, the J call TRBJ2-3, with 9 bases fitting TRBD2. CDR3 region: CASSTGLARTDTQYF. DNA of the CDR3: TGTGCCAGTAGTACCGGACTAGCGAGGACAGATACGCAGTATTTT.